A selection of T cell receptor beta chains follows, all from one sample in a study of T cell responses to AZD1222 COVID-19 vaccine. Sequencing used immunoSEQ multiplex PCR; TCRdb keeps in-frame clones, though not all of them. The table lists more than 150,000 clones, around 94% of them singletons. Material: peripheral blood, obtained 28 days after the second AZD1222 dose. These receptors came from an adult who received the AZD1222 COVID-19 vaccine. Each CDR3 is given with its conserved first and last residue. D genes are given only for firm matches. Some rows have no size entry. The others give once, few or many, or a class for an expanded clone.

j_gene: TRBJ1-4; v_gene: TRBV12-5; abundance: -; d_gene: TRBD1; CDR3nt: TGTGCTAGTGGCCACGGGACAGGGGTTGAACTGTTTTTT; CDR3aa: CASGHGTGVELFF
j_gene: TRBJ1-5; v_gene: TRBV4-3; abundance: -; d_gene: -; CDR3nt: TGCGCCAGCAGCCAAGTAGTTCGCGGGAGGGGCGACCTTCCCCAGCATTTT; CDR3aa: CASSQVVRGRGDLPQHF
j_gene: TRBJ2-3; v_gene: TRBV20-1; abundance: -; d_gene: -; CDR3nt: TGCAGTGCTAGTTACCTAGCGTATAGCACAGATACGCAGTATTTT; CDR3aa: CSASYLAYSTDTQYF
j_gene: TRBJ2-6; v_gene: TRBV29-1; abundance: -; d_gene: -; CDR3nt: TGCAGCGTCCGGGAGTCTGCTGGGGCCAACGTCCTGACTTTC; CDR3aa: CSVRESAGANVLTF
j_gene: TRBJ2-1; v_gene: TRBV24-1; abundance: -; d_gene: -; CDR3nt: TGTGCCACCTCTATCATTGGATACAATGAGCAGTTCTTC; CDR3aa: CATSIIGYNEQFF
j_gene: TRBJ1-1; v_gene: TRBV6-1; abundance: -; d_gene: TRBD1; CDR3nt: TGTGCCAGCAGTGACACAGGGGCCCGGACGAACACTGAAGCTTTCTTT; CDR3aa: CASSDTGARTNTEAFF
j_gene: TRBJ2-5; v_gene: TRBV5-4; abundance: -; d_gene: -; CDR3nt: TGTGCCAGCAGCTTGGGGACGGGAAGGGGAGAGACCCAGTACTTC; CDR3aa: CASSLGTGRGETQYF
j_gene: TRBJ1-3; v_gene: TRBV5-1; abundance: -; d_gene: -; CDR3nt: TGCGCCAGCAGCTTGGCGAGTGGGATATATGGAAACACCATATATTTT; CDR3aa: CASSLASGIYGNTIYF
j_gene: TRBJ2-7; v_gene: TRBV19; abundance: -; d_gene: -; CDR3nt: TGTGCCAGTACTCGGCAGGGGGGCGCATTTGGCGAGCAGTACTTC; CDR3aa: CASTRQGGAFGEQYF
j_gene: TRBJ2-7; v_gene: TRBV6-5; abundance: -; d_gene: TRBD2; CDR3nt: TGTGCCAGCAGTTACATAGCTAGCGGGATTCCCTACGAGCAGTACTTC; CDR3aa: CASSYIASGIPYEQYF
j_gene: TRBJ1-2; v_gene: TRBV2; abundance: -; d_gene: -; CDR3nt: TGTGCCAGCAGTGAAGCGGGCAGGGAGACTAACTATGGCTACACCTTC; CDR3aa: CASSEAGRETNYGYTF
j_gene: TRBJ1-2; v_gene: TRBV11-3; abundance: -; d_gene: -; CDR3nt: TGTGCCAGCAGCCCCGGTGGCCACTATGGCTACACCTTC; CDR3aa: CASSPGGHYGYTF
j_gene: TRBJ1-2; v_gene: TRBV5-1; abundance: -; d_gene: -; CDR3nt: TGCGCCAGCAGCTTAGGGGCTGGCTACACCTTC; CDR3aa: CASSLGAGYTF
j_gene: TRBJ2-7; v_gene: TRBV19; abundance: once; d_gene: TRBD2; CDR3nt: TGTGCCAGTAGTAACGGACTAGCGCATACCTACGAGCAGTACTTC; CDR3aa: CASSNGLAHTYEQYF
j_gene: TRBJ2-7; v_gene: TRBV30; abundance: -; d_gene: -; CDR3nt: TGTGCCTGGAGAACAGGCTCATCCTACGAGCAGTACTTC; CDR3aa: CAWRTGSSYEQYF
j_gene: TRBJ2-6; v_gene: TRBV11-3; abundance: once; d_gene: -; CDR3nt: TGTGCCAGCAGCTTAGATTCTAGGGGGGCCAACGTCCTGACTTTC; CDR3aa: CASSLDSRGANVLTF
j_gene: TRBJ1-2; v_gene: TRBV11-2; abundance: -; d_gene: -; CDR3nt: TGTGCCAGCAGCACCGGACAGCACTATGGCTACACCTTC; CDR3aa: CASSTGQHYGYTF
j_gene: TRBJ1-1; v_gene: TRBV18; abundance: once; d_gene: -; CDR3nt: TGTGCCAGCTCGATCAACTCGAACACTGAAGCTTTCTTT; CDR3aa: CASSINSNTEAFF
j_gene: TRBJ1-1; v_gene: TRBV18; abundance: -; d_gene: -; CDR3nt: TGTGCCAGCTCACCAGTACAGCTAAGCCGAATGAACACTGAAGCTTTCTTT; CDR3aa: CASSPVQLSRMNTEAFF
j_gene: TRBJ1-1; v_gene: TRBV7-9; abundance: -; d_gene: -; CDR3nt: TGTGCCAGCAGCTTAGGCAGGGTTCGGACCGGCACTGAAGCTTTCTTT; CDR3aa: CASSLGRVRTGTEAFF
j_gene: TRBJ1-1; v_gene: TRBV6-2/TRBV6-3; abundance: -; d_gene: TRBD1; CDR3nt: TGTGCCAGCAGCCCCCGGACAGGGAACACTGAAGCTTTCTTT; CDR3aa: CASSPRTGNTEAFF
j_gene: TRBJ2-7; v_gene: TRBV19; abundance: -; d_gene: -; CDR3nt: TGTGCCAGTAGTCTCGGGATCTTCTACGAGCAGTACTTC; CDR3aa: CASSLGIFYEQYF
j_gene: TRBJ1-5; v_gene: TRBV5-1; abundance: once; d_gene: TRBD1; CDR3nt: TGCGCCAGCAGCTTGGGGACAGGGATTGGCAATCAGCCCCAGCATTTT; CDR3aa: CASSLGTGIGNQPQHF
j_gene: TRBJ1-6; v_gene: TRBV5-1; abundance: once; d_gene: -; CDR3nt: TGCGCCAGCAGCTTGGGACAGTTGTATAATTCACCCCTCCACTTT; CDR3aa: CASSLGQLYNSPLHF
j_gene: TRBJ1-1; v_gene: TRBV19; abundance: -; d_gene: TRBD1; CDR3nt: TGTGCCAGTACCCACAGACAGGGCCGGATCCCTGAAGCTTTCTTT; CDR3aa: CASTHRQGRIPEAFF
j_gene: TRBJ1-2; v_gene: TRBV14; abundance: -; d_gene: -; CDR3nt: TGTGCCAGCAGCCGAATTGGTCCAAACTATGGCTACACCTTC; CDR3aa: CASSRIGPNYGYTF
j_gene: TRBJ2-7; v_gene: TRBV25-1; abundance: -; d_gene: -; CDR3nt: TGTGCCAGCAGTGAGGGTTTTTCCTACGAGCAGTACTTC; CDR3aa: CASSEGFSYEQYF
j_gene: TRBJ2-1; v_gene: TRBV7-3; abundance: -; d_gene: TRBD2; CDR3nt: TGTGCCAGCAGCTTAGAATCGGGAGGGCCTATATTATCTGAGCAGTTCTTC; CDR3aa: CASSLESGGPILSEQFF
j_gene: TRBJ1-2; v_gene: TRBV9; abundance: -; d_gene: -; CDR3nt: TGTGCCAGCAGCCCGACACATGGCTACACCTTC; CDR3aa: CASSPTHGYTF
j_gene: TRBJ1-4; v_gene: TRBV4-1; abundance: once; d_gene: -; CDR3nt: TGCGCCAGCAGCCAATGGGACCAGGGGGAAAAACTGTTTTTT; CDR3aa: CASSQWDQGEKLFF
j_gene: TRBJ1-4; v_gene: TRBV19; abundance: -; d_gene: TRBD1; CDR3nt: TGTGCCAGTAGACCGGGCGGGACAGGGCACGAAAAACTGTTTTTT; CDR3aa: CASRPGGTGHEKLFF
j_gene: TRBJ2-7; v_gene: TRBV29-1; abundance: -; d_gene: -; CDR3nt: TGCAGCGTCCAGGGTGGGGACTCCTACGAGCAGTACTTC; CDR3aa: CSVQGGDSYEQYF
j_gene: TRBJ2-2; v_gene: TRBV5-1; abundance: -; d_gene: -; CDR3nt: TGCGCCAGCAGCCCATTCAGGGAGCCGAACACCGGGGAGCTGTTTTTT; CDR3aa: CASSPFREPNTGELFF
j_gene: TRBJ1-6; v_gene: TRBV19; abundance: -; d_gene: -; CDR3nt: TGTGCCAGTGGCCAGAGCTCCTATAATTCACCCCTCCACTTT; CDR3aa: CASGQSSYNSPLHF
j_gene: TRBJ2-5; v_gene: TRBV5-5; abundance: -; d_gene: -; CDR3nt: TGTGCCAGCAGCTTGGTACCGGGGGCCGGGACACCGCAAGAGACCCAGTACTTC; CDR3aa: CASSLVPGAGTPQETQYF
j_gene: TRBJ1-1; v_gene: TRBV4-3; abundance: -; d_gene: TRBD1; CDR3nt: TGCGCCAGCAGCCAAGACCCCGGGGGACAGGGAGCCACTGAAGCTTTCTTT; CDR3aa: CASSQDPGGQGATEAFF
j_gene: TRBJ1-2; v_gene: TRBV5-5; abundance: once; d_gene: -; CDR3nt: TGTGCCAGCAGTTCCATTACCGGGAACTACACCTTC; CDR3aa: CASSSITGNYTF